A selection of T cell receptor beta chains follows, all from one sample in a study of blood T cell repertoires in COVID-19. Measured with immunoSEQ multiplex PCR; TCRdb has only the in-frame clones, and not every one. This sample has about 110,000 clones, with 75% to 90% found just once. Sample: peripheral blood. Source of these receptors: a woman aged 80 or older with acute or convalescent COVID-19. The conserved cysteine and the conserved F or W are not part of the CDR3 here. A D gene is named only where the DNA matches it firmly. Where a row states a size, it is once, few, many or the class of an expanded clone; other rows omit it.

TRBJ2-7,TRBV19,.,TRBD1,ASSIRTGSYEQY
TRBJ2-7,TRBV28,.,.,ASSLSASPRGEQY
TRBJ1-6,TRBV5-1,.,.,ASSPGQFGNSPLH
TRBJ2-7,TRBV24-1,.,.,ATSDLTPEGGYEQY
TRBJ1-1,TRBV5-6,.,.,ASRRNTEAF
TRBJ1-4,TRBV19,.,.,ASTKRGGTNEKLF
TRBJ2-5,TRBV5-4,.,TRBD2,ASSLVPASGGAGETQY
TRBJ2-2,TRBV27,.,TRBD1,ASSFRGTGELF
TRBJ1-1,TRBV5-1,.,.,ASSSSDRTHGAF
TRBJ2-7,TRBV6-2/TRBV6-3,.,.,ASSYLGGLEQY
TRBJ1-6,TRBV28,.,.,ASTPGVGALH
TRBJ2-7,TRBV5-1,.,.,ASSRLGSYEQY
TRBJ2-1,TRBV7-8,.,TRBD1,ASTSWTGGYNEQF
TRBJ2-7,TRBV28,.,.,ASSLPQTYEQY
TRBJ1-4,TRBV2,.,TRBD1,ASSDRGPVEKLF
TRBJ1-2,TRBV6-4,.,TRBD1,ASSDLGGLRGYT
TRBJ2-5,TRBV28,.,TRBD1,ASSQRTGTGRETQY
TRBJ2-7,TRBV15,once,.,ATSRVGGFYEQY
TRBJ2-3,TRBV4-1,once,TRBD2,ASSQEALAETDTQY
TRBJ1-2,TRBV18,.,.,ASSPAGLDYGYT
TRBJ2-5,TRBV5-1,.,.,ASSLITMQETQY
TRBJ1-1,TRBV12-3/TRBV12-4,once,TRBD1,ASSRTGAPEAF
TRBJ1-5,TRBV7-9,.,.,ASSPTGVDQPQH
TRBJ2-1,TRBV4-1,.,TRBD2,ASSLAGGNNEQF
TRBJ2-5,TRBV24-1,.,.,ATSDPGLGPMETQY
TRBJ2-7,TRBV30,.,.,AWIFQRGVPTYEQY
TRBJ2-7,TRBV4-2,.,TRBD2,ASSRSTSGGYEQY
TRBJ1-3,TRBV5-1,once,.,ASRQGTGGNTIY
TRBJ1-5,TRBV7-9,.,TRBD1,ASSSGQSADSNQPQH
TRBJ2-7,TRBV7-9,.,TRBD1,ASSLAPGTGEQY
TRBJ1-2,TRBV7-9,.,TRBD1,ASSGTGGAYYGYT
TRBJ2-3,TRBV24-1,few,.,ATSEHDQVLPTQY
TRBJ1-4,TRBV18,.,TRBD1,ASSRGISGTDNEKLF
TRBJ2-2,TRBV21-1,.,.,ASSKVGRAEANTGELF
TRBJ2-1,TRBV2,.,TRBD1,ASRGQGGEQF
TRBJ2-3,TRBV20-1,.,TRBD2,SASDLAGADTQY
TRBJ2-3,TRBV5-1,.,.,ASRQAVTDTQY
TRBJ2-5,TRBV13,few,.,ASSPPTGGETQY
TRBJ2-3,TRBV24-1,.,.,ATSDSLDPEPDTQY
TRBJ2-2,TRBV7-8,.,.,ASSLVGGELF
TRBJ2-1,TRBV2,once,.,ASSPAYGGSYNEQF
TRBJ1-1,TRBV6-6,once,.,ASSSQGLY
TRBJ2-4,TRBV19,.,.,ASSSTRGGKNIQY
TRBJ2-1,TRBV7-9,once,.,ASSEGVLAYNEQF
TRBJ1-2,TRBV11-2,.,TRBD1,ASSLGPTRTGGYT
TRBJ1-6,TRBV6-5,.,.,ASSSTVSPLH
TRBJ2-7,TRBV7-2,.,.,ASSLWRTYEQY
TRBJ2-7,TRBV5-1,.,TRBD1,ASSLGTGGSNEQY
TRBJ1-1,TRBV6-2/TRBV6-3,.,.,ASSSETNTEAF
TRBJ1-6,TRBV18,.,TRBD1,ASSPSGTGIAPLH
TRBJ1-1,TRBV6-5,.,TRBD1,ASSYSFTGVAF
TRBJ1-6,TRBV19,.,TRBD1,ASRGMTGVYNSPLH
TRBJ1-2,TRBV6-5,.,.,ASSYSVNYGYT
TRBJ2-1,TRBV3-1/TRBV3-2,.,TRBD1,ASSQEGRGLNEQF
TRBJ2-3,TRBV10-3,once,TRBD1,AIRSDRVTDTQY
TRBJ1-1,TRBV18,.,.,ASSPTGSGNEAF
TRBJ2-5,TRBV19,.,.,ASSISLEQETQY
TRBJ1-2,TRBV3-1/TRBV3-2,.,.,ASSQGAAIGGYT
TRBJ2-5,TRBV7-8,few,.,ASGGRGQETQY
TRBJ1-2,TRBV10-3,.,TRBD1,AISEGTGLVGYT